Listed below are T cell receptor beta chains from one sample, sequenced in a study of OX40 agonist ivuxolimab in advanced cancers. Clones were sequenced by immunoSEQ multiplex PCR, and TCRdb holds only the in-frame ones, with some missing. The sample lists 85,000 to 100,000 clones; roughly nine tenths were seen once. The sample consisted of CD4+ or CD8+ T cells sorted from blood, taken in a trial of the OX40 agonist ivuxolimab. The origin of the receptors is an adult with an advanced solid tumor such as melanoma, head and neck, liver or kidney cancer. The CDR3 runs from the conserved cysteine through the conserved F or W. D genes are given only for firm matches. Clone sizes are given selectively: once, few, many, or a class where the clone is expanded.

V: TRBV5-1; D: TRBD2; J: TRBJ2-1; size: .; CDR3: CASSPRGNNEQFF; DNA: TGCGCCAGCAGCCCGCGGGGGAACAATGAGCAGTTCTTC
V: TRBV28; D: .; J: TRBJ2-1; size: .; CDR3: CASRMTRPKNNEQFF; DNA: TGTGCCAGCAGGATGACTAGGCCAAAAAACAATGAGCAGTTCTTC
V: TRBV5-4; D: .; J: TRBJ2-5; size: .; CDR3: CASSWAGRVQETQYF; DNA: TGTGCCAGCAGCTGGGCCGGGCGGGTTCAAGAGACCCAGTACTTC
V: TRBV27; D: TRBD1; J: TRBJ2-7; size: .; CDR3: CASSLYGTGFEQYF; DNA: TGTGCCAGCAGTTTATATGGGACAGGGTTCGAGCAGTACTTC
V: TRBV18; D: .; J: TRBJ2-7; size: .; CDR3: CASSAYSSYEQYF; DNA: TGTGCCAGCTCAGCCTACTCTAGCTACGAGCAGTACTTC
V: TRBV29-1; D: TRBD1; J: TRBJ2-3; size: .; CDR3: CSVEGTGGGTDTQYF; DNA: TGCAGCGTTGAAGGGACAGGGGGTGGCACAGATACGCAGTATTTT
V: TRBV27; D: TRBD2; J: TRBJ2-1; size: .; CDR3: CASSSKGTSGRANEQFF; DNA: TGTGCCAGCAGTTCTAAGGGCACTAGCGGGAGGGCCAACGAGCAGTTCTTC
V: TRBV6-6; D: TRBD1; J: TRBJ1-6; size: .; CDR3: CASSQTGTGKTPLHF; DNA: TGTGCCAGCAGTCAAACCGGGACAGGGAAGACACCCCTCCACTTT
V: TRBV7-2; D: .; J: TRBJ1-3; size: .; CDR3: CASSLSQGSGNTIYF; DNA: TGTGCCAGCAGCTTATCACAGGGCTCTGGAAACACCATATATTTT
V: TRBV9; D: .; J: TRBJ2-1; size: .; CDR3: CASSAGGAAWRERNEQFF; DNA: TGTGCCAGCAGCGCCGGGGGCGCGGCTTGGCGGGAGCGGAATGAGCAGTTCTTC
V: TRBV27; D: .; J: TRBJ2-1; size: .; CDR3: CASSPRRNSYNEQFF; DNA: TGTGCCAGCAGTCCCCGACGAAACTCCTACAATGAGCAGTTCTTC
V: TRBV5-6; D: .; J: TRBJ2-2; size: .; CDR3: CASSLLVQGNTGELFF; DNA: TGTGCCAGCAGCTTATTAGTACAGGGGAACACCGGGGAGCTGTTTTTT
V: TRBV28; D: .; J: TRBJ2-5; size: .; CDR3: CASSLRGGKTQYF; DNA: TGTGCCAGCAGTTTAAGGGGGGGCAAGACCCAGTACTTC
V: TRBV4-3; D: .; J: TRBJ2-5; size: .; CDR3: CASRWYQETQYF; DNA: TGCGCCAGCAGGTGGTACCAAGAGACCCAGTACTTC
V: TRBV29-1; D: TRBD2; J: TRBJ2-3; size: .; CDR3: CSVEVPTSGITDTQYF; DNA: TGCAGCGTTGAAGTCCCGACTAGCGGAATCACAGATACGCAGTATTTT
V: TRBV4-3; D: .; J: TRBJ2-1; size: few; CDR3: CASSQEGYDNEQFF; DNA: TGCGCCAGCAGCCAAGAGGGATACGACAATGAGCAGTTCTTC
V: TRBV2; D: .; J: TRBJ2-1; size: .; CDR3: CASSGRGLENNEQFF; DNA: TGTGCCAGCAGTGGTCGGGGGCTAGAGAACAATGAGCAGTTCTTC
V: TRBV29-1; D: .; J: TRBJ2-3; size: .; CDR3: CSVNLGDTQYF; DNA: TGCAGCGTTAACTTAGGAGATACGCAGTATTTT
V: TRBV7-9; D: .; J: TRBJ2-4; size: .; CDR3: CASSPGGGSVPKNIQYF; DNA: TGTGCCAGCAGCCCAGGGGGCGGGAGTGTCCCCAAAAACATTCAGTACTTC
V: TRBV21-1; D: .; J: TRBJ2-7; size: once; CDR3: CASSKWKAGGEQYF; DNA: TGTGCCAGCAGCAAATGGAAGGCAGGGGGCGAGCAGTACTTC
V: TRBV23-1; D: TRBD1; J: TRBJ2-5; size: .; CDR3: CASSQEGTGPQETQYF; DNA: TGCGCCAGCAGTCAGGAAGGGACAGGTCCTCAAGAGACCCAGTACTTC
V: TRBV30; D: .; J: TRBJ2-2; size: .; CDR3: CAWIRTPTSNTGELFF; DNA: TGTGCCTGGATCCGGACACCTACTTCGAACACCGGGGAGCTGTTTTTT
V: TRBV6-6; D: .; J: TRBJ2-7; size: .; CDR3: CASRMAGTYEQYF; DNA: TGTGCCAGCCGAATGGCAGGCACCTACGAGCAGTACTTC
V: TRBV7-6; D: .; J: TRBJ2-1; size: .; CDR3: CASSLAPVRSYNEQFF; DNA: TGTGCCAGCAGCTTAGCGCCGGTTCGCTCCTACAATGAGCAGTTCTTC
V: TRBV27; D: .; J: TRBJ2-7; size: .; CDR3: CASSLSSPGGYEQYF; DNA: TGTGCCAGCAGTTTATCGAGCCCCGGGGGTTACGAGCAGTACTTC
V: TRBV6-6; D: TRBD2; J: TRBJ2-5; size: .; CDR3: CASSPTLAGRETQYF; DNA: TGTGCCAGCAGCCCAACTCTAGCGGGGCGAGAGACCCAGTACTTC
V: TRBV11-2; D: .; J: TRBJ2-3; size: .; CDR3: CASSLDGFPTDTQYF; DNA: TGTGCCAGCAGCTTAGACGGGTTTCCCACAGATACGCAGTATTTT
V: TRBV5-5; D: TRBD1; J: TRBJ1-1; size: once; CDR3: CASSLQGASVGTEAFF; DNA: TGTGCCAGCAGCTTACAGGGGGCCTCGGTTGGCACTGAAGCTTTCTTT
V: TRBV27; D: .; J: TRBJ1-4; size: .; CDR3: CASSPQGSTNEKLFF; DNA: TGTGCCAGCAGCCCCCAGGGGTCTACTAATGAAAAACTGTTTTTT
V: TRBV9; D: .; J: TRBJ1-4; size: .; CDR3: CASSGGGSLDEKLFF; DNA: TGTGCCAGCAGCGGGGGAGGCAGCTTAGATGAAAAACTGTTTTTT
V: TRBV19; D: .; J: TRBJ1-5; size: .; CDR3: CASSIVLGSFGNQPQHF; DNA: TGTGCCAGTAGTATAGTACTAGGATCATTCGGCAATCAGCCCCAGCATTTT
V: TRBV9; D: .; J: TRBJ2-4; size: .; CDR3: CASSLRGYSNNIQYF; DNA: TGTGCCAGCAGCCTACGTGGGTACTCCAACAACATTCAGTACTTC
V: TRBV7-3; D: TRBD2; J: TRBJ2-3; size: once; CDR3: CASSFSGSGRDTQYF; DNA: TGTGCCAGCAGCTTTAGCGGGAGCGGGAGAGATACGCAGTATTTT
V: TRBV2; D: .; J: TRBJ2-2; size: .; CDR3: CASSEVPGSTGELFF; DNA: TGTGCCAGCAGTGAAGTTCCGGGCAGCACCGGGGAGCTGTTTTTT
V: TRBV29-1; D: TRBD1; J: TRBJ1-2; size: .; CDR3: CSAEDGTGRGGYTF; DNA: TGCAGCGCCGAAGATGGGACAGGGAGGGGTGGCTACACCTTC
V: TRBV27; D: .; J: TRBJ2-7; size: .; CDR3: CASRSDYEQYF; DNA: TGTGCCAGCAGATCGGACTACGAGCAGTACTTC
V: TRBV27; D: TRBD2; J: TRBJ2-2; size: few; CDR3: CASSSSGSIGELFF; DNA: TGTGCCAGCAGTTCTAGCGGGAGTATCGGGGAGCTGTTTTTT
V: TRBV7-2; D: TRBD1; J: TRBJ1-1; size: .; CDR3: CASSLRQGGTEAFF; DNA: TGTGCCAGCAGCTTACGACAGGGAGGCACTGAAGCTTTCTTT
V: TRBV5-6; D: .; J: TRBJ2-4; size: .; CDR3: CASSFFVQNIQYF; DNA: TGTGCCAGCAGCTTCTTCGTGCAAAACATTCAGTACTTC
V: TRBV28; D: .; J: TRBJ1-2; size: .; CDR3: CASSFSNYGYTF; DNA: TGTGCCAGCAGTTTTAGTAACTATGGCTACACCTTC
V: TRBV6-5; D: TRBD1; J: TRBJ1-1; size: .; CDR3: CASRTGVGNTEAFF; DNA: TGTGCCAGCAGAACAGGGGTTGGGAACACTGAAGCTTTCTTT
V: TRBV15; D: .; J: TRBJ2-5; size: .; CDR3: CATSRDSFGGIRETQYF; DNA: TGTGCCACCAGCAGAGATTCTTTTGGGGGAATTCGTGAGACCCAGTACTTC
V: TRBV10-1; D: TRBD1; J: TRBJ2-2; size: .; CDR3: CASRNRGQVNTGELFF; DNA: TGCGCCAGCAGAAACAGGGGGCAGGTGAACACCGGGGAGCTGTTTTTT
V: TRBV13; D: .; J: TRBJ2-7; size: .; CDR3: CASSFIGGSYEQYF; DNA: TGTGCCAGCAGCTTCATTGGGGGATCCTACGAGCAGTACTTC
V: TRBV28; D: TRBD1; J: TRBJ1-1; size: .; CDR3: CASTWIQGARAEAFF; DNA: TGTGCCAGCACCTGGATCCAGGGGGCGCGGGCTGAAGCTTTCTTT
V: TRBV11-2; D: TRBD2; J: TRBJ2-1; size: once; CDR3: CASTLDTSGRGEQFF; DNA: TGTGCCAGCACCTTAGATACTAGCGGGAGAGGTGAGCAGTTCTTC
V: TRBV5-5; D: .; J: TRBJ2-7; size: .; CDR3: CASSLAGTRGSYEQYF; DNA: TGTGCCAGCAGCTTGGCTGGGACAAGAGGTTCGTACGAGCAGTACTTC
V: TRBV29-1; D: .; J: TRBJ1-2; size: .; CDR3: CSVTRSNYGYTF; DNA: TGCAGCGTCACACGCTCCAACTATGGCTACACCTTC
V: TRBV19; D: .; J: TRBJ2-1; size: .; CDR3: CASSRASSYNEQFF; DNA: TGTGCCAGTTCCCGGGCCAGCTCCTACAATGAGCAGTTCTTC
V: TRBV7-9; D: .; J: TRBJ1-1; size: .; CDR3: CASSLSDSFYTEAFF; DNA: TGTGCCAGCAGCCTCTCAGACAGCTTTTACACTGAAGCTTTCTTT
V: TRBV5-1; D: TRBD1; J: TRBJ1-2; size: .; CDR3: CASSPTWDRVGYTF; DNA: TGCGCCAGCAGCCCTACTTGGGACAGGGTTGGCTACACCTTC
V: TRBV5-1; D: TRBD1; J: TRBJ2-6; size: .; CDR3: CASSLATGTGANVLTF; DNA: TGCGCCAGCAGCTTGGCGACAGGGACTGGGGCCAACGTCCTGACTTTC
V: TRBV15; D: .; J: TRBJ1-5; size: .; CDR3: CATSREGSNQPQHF; DNA: TGTGCCACCAGCAGGGAGGGGAGCAATCAGCCCCAGCATTTT
V: TRBV21-1; D: .; J: TRBJ2-1; size: .; CDR3: CASSKGADRYNEQFF; DNA: TGTGCCAGCAGCAAAGGGGCCGATAGGTACAATGAGCAGTTCTTC